This TCR beta chain is drawn from a study of CD8+ T cells in alopecia areata. Study context: Dosing with tofacitinib proceeded for 6 to 18 months, followed by 6 months off drug.

Germline assignment: CDR1 SQVTM and CDR2 ANQGSEA. This CDR3 is 10 amino acids long. Deletions cut 5 bases from V and 8 bases from J, with 7 bases between. Comment on this clone: Its cognate antigen is unknown.

RNA, once extracted, was reverse transcribed into cDNA for use as the sequencing template. Measured with immunoSEQ multiplex PCR; TCRdb has only the in-frame clones, and not every one. The sample holds around 70,000 clones, 25% to 30% seen once. As to treatment: oral pan-JAK inhibitor, 5-10 mg twice daily. Study-wide findings and caveats: More clonal than normal scalp was lesional scalp, particularly alopecia totalis/universalis. In scalp, tofacitinib significantly decreased clonality and expanded CD8+ clones among the top 100.

This sequence originates from a human donor with alopecia areata. Here the sequenced sample was CD8+ T cells sorted from blood, taken at week 4, from a patient treated with tofacitinib. The chain has TRBV29-1 and TRBJ2-1, with D unclear. CDR3 sequence (DNA): TGCAGCGTTCTTAGGGATGAGCAGTTCTTC. It specifies CSVLRDEQFF.